This T cell receptor (beta chain) was recorded in a study of control samples from healthy donors and cancer patients. The method was immunoSEQ multiplex PCR; TCRdb's version includes in-frame clones alone and lacks a portion of them. Of about 110,000 clones in the sample, 70% to 85% were seen once. The sample consisted of blood. The TCR was taken from a man between 18 and 35 years old in good health.

CDR3 in amino acids: CASSSRPGTSGGAVYNEQFF. The CDR3 nucleotides read TGCGCCAGCAGCTCCCGACCGGGGACTAGCGGGGGGGCCGTCTACAATGAGCAGTTCTTC. The gene calls are TRBV5-1 and TRBJ2-1, with 16 bases identical to TRBD2. The J segment lost 3 bases and the V segment lost 3 bases, leaving 12 bases of the junction unmatched. Germline CDR1 and CDR2: SGHRS and YFSETQ. CDR3 length: 20 residues. Full variable domain (rest looked up from reference TRBV5-1 and TRBJ2-1): KAGVTQTPRYLIKTRGQQVTLSCSPISGHRSVSWYQQTPGQGLQFLFEYFSETQRNKGNFPGRFSGRQFSNSRSEMNVSTLELGDSALYLCASSSRPGTSGGAVYNEQFFGPGTRLTVL.